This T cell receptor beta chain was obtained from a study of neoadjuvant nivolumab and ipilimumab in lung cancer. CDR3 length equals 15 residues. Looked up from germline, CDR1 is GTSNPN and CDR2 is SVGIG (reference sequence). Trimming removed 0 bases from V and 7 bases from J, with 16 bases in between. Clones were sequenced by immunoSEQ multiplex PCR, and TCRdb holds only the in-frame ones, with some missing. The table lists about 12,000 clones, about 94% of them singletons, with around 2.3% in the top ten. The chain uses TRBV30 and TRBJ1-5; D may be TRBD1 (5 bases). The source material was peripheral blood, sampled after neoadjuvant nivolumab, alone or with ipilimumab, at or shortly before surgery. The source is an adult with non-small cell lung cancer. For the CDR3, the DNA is TGTGCCTGGAGTGTACATGAGGGGATGAGACAGCCCCAGCATTTT. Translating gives CAWSVHEGMRQPQHF.